This T cell receptor beta chain emerged from a study of control samples from healthy donors and cancer patients. The germline V gene encodes CDR1 SGHVS and CDR2 FNYEAQ. The CDR3 is 15 residues long. Trimming shortened V by 1 base and J by 1 base, and 10 bases separated the two germline ends. The assay was immunoSEQ multiplex PCR, and TCRdb's table has in-frame clones only and misses some. The sample records 80,000 to 100,000 clones, about 80% being singletons. The TCR originated in a woman aged 25 to 39 in good health. Material: blood. This chain joins TRBV7-6 and TRBJ1-1; TRBD1 is a possible D gene (5 bases). In DNA, the CDR3 is TGTGCCAGCAGCTTAGGGGCAGGGCCGAACACTGAAGCTTTCTTT. This gives the protein CASSLGAGPNTEAFF.